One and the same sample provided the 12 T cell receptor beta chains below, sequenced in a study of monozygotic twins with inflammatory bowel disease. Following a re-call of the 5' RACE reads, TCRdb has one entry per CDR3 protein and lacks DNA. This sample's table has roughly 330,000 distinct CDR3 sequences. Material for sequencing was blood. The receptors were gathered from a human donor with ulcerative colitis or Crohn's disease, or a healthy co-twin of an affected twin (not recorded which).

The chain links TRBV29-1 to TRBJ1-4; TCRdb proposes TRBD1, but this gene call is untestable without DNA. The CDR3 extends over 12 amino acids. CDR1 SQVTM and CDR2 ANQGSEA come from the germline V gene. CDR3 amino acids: CSARGSNEKLFF.

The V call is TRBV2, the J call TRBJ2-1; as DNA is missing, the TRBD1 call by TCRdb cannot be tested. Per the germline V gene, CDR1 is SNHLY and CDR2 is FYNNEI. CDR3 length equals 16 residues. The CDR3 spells CASTLTGVEIYNEQFF.

The CDR3 sequence is CASSRMTGGASGELFF. This sequence joins TRBV7-2 and TRBJ2-2; the D call from TCRdb, TRBD1, cannot be confirmed without DNA. Per germline, CDR1 SGHTA and CDR2 FQGNSA. The CDR3 runs 16 residues.

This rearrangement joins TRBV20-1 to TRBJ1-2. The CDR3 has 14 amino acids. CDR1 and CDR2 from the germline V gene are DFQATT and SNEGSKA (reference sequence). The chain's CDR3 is CSARDLERSYGYTF.

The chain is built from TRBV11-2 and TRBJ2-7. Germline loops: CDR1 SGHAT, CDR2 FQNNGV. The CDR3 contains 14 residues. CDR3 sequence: CASSFPGASYEQYF.

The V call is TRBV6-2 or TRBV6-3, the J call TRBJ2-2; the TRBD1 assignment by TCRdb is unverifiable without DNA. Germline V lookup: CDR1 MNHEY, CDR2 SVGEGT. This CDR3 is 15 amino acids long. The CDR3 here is CASSSRQGLTGELFF.

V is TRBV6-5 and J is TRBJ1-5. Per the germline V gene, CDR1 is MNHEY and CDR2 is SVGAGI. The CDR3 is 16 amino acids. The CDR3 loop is CASSYGKTESNQPQHF.

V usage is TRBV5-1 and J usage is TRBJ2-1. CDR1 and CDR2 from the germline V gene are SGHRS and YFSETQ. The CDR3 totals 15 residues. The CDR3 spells CASSLGQDPYNEQFF.

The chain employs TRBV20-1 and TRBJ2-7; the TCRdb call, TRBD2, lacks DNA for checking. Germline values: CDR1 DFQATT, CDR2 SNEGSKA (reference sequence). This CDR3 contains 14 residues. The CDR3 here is CSAVGSGAHYEQYF.

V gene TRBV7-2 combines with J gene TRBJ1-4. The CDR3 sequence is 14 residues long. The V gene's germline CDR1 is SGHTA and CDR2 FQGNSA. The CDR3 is CASSLMPTNEKLFF.

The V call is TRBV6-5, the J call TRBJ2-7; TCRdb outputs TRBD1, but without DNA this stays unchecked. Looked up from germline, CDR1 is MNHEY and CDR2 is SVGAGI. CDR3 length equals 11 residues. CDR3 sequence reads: CASRGPYKQYF.

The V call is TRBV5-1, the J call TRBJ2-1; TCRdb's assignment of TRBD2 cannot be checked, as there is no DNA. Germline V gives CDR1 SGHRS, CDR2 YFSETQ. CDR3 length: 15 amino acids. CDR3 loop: CASSSGTSAYNEQFF.